Sequencing of this TCR beta chain was carried out in a study of cytomegalovirus exposure and HLA in healthy donors. V was shortened by 3 bases and J by 7 bases, with 7 bases between the two germline ends. The germline V gene has CDR1 SGHTA and CDR2 FQGTGA. The CDR3 extends over 12 amino acids. Assay: immunoSEQ multiplex PCR; the TCRdb copy retains only in-frame clones and omits some. Here the sample spans about 84,000 clones, approximately 91% being singletons. The sequencing input was PBMCs. This chain links TRBV7-3 with TRBJ2-1, with a tentative D call TRBD2 (5 bases). This TCR derives from a man in his thirties or forties in good health and CMV-seronegative. The CDR3 DNA reads TGTGCCAGCAGCTTTCGGGATAATGAGCAGTTCTTC. Residues: CASSFRDNEQFF.